This TCR beta chain stems from a study of blood T cell repertoires in COVID-19. Here immunoSEQ multiplex PCR was the method, and the copy in TCRdb shows in-frame clones only, minus some. This table has 150,000 or so clones, approximately 90% appearing once. The CDR3 is made up of 15 amino acids. Trimming removed 4 bases at V and 3 bases at J, with 16 bases between. CDR1 is SGHKS, CDR2 YYEKEE, per germline (reference sequence). The gene calls are TRBV5-5 and TRBJ1-1; tentatively, D is TRBD1 (6 bases). Sequences were obtained from peripheral blood. The TCR sequence derives from a man aged 55-75 years with COVID-19, enrolled during active disease. Written as DNA, the CDR3 is TGTGCCAGCAGCGTCGGGGGGGCGGCGGACACTGAAGCTTTCTTT. It specifies CASSVGGAADTEAFF.